These 25 T cell receptor beta chains were all obtained from the same sample, sequenced in a study of early T cells in non-severe SARS-CoV-2 infection. Each CDR3 protein gets one entry after TCRdb re-called the 5' RACE reads with MiXCR. Here the sample spans 50,000 to 65,000 distinct CDR3 sequences, 8% to 9.5% being singletons. Sequencing was carried out using whole blood. The receptors stem from an adult who was a healthcare worker with PCR-confirmed SARS-CoV-2 infection or an uninfected control (not recorded which).

CDR3 coding DNA: TGTGCCAGCAGCCGAACGTTCTCTCTGGACGAGCAGTACTTC. Translation: CASSRTFSLDEQYF. This chain connects TRBV6-5 to TRBJ2-7; D is undetermined. The CDR3 spans 14 residues. With 6 bases removed from V and 5 bases from J, the gap between germline ends came to 17 bases. Looked up from germline, CDR1 is MNHEY and CDR2 is SVGAGI.

This clonotype was seen more than once but under ten times. The J gene is TRBJ2-5, the V gene TRBV7-9; no reliable D call. The ends were cut back, 7 bases at V and 4 bases at J, with 19 bases in the middle. In germline, CDR1 is SEHNR, CDR2 FQNEAQ (reference sequence). This CDR3 is built from 15 residues. CDR3 in DNA: TGTGCCAGCACCTTCCCGTCTAGATCTCTAGAGACCCAGTACTTC. Translation: CASTFPSRSLETQYF.

The CDR3 loop reads CSVEQTAYGYTF. The CDR3 DNA reads TGCAGCGTTGAACAGACAGCCTATGGCTACACCTTC. The chain has TRBV29-1 and TRBJ1-2; D might be TRBD1 (5 bases). Germline V CDR1 and CDR2: SQVTM, ANQGSEA. V was trimmed by 2 bases and J by 4 bases, leaving 8 bases between them. This CDR3 has 12 amino acids.

The V call is TRBV27, the J call TRBJ2-7, with 8 bases aligning to TRBD1. J lost 3 bases, V lost 5 bases, and 6 bases had no gene match. Germline V gene data show CDR1 as MNHEY and CDR2 as SMNVEV (reference sequence). This CDR3 has 14 amino acids. The CDR3 here is CASSPLDRGYEQYF. CDR3 DNA: TGTGCCAGCAGTCCCCTCGACAGGGGCTACGAGCAGTACTTC.

The rearrangement uses TRBV5-1 and TRBJ2-1; tentatively, D is TRBD1 or TRBD2 (5 bases each). From germline, CDR1 is SGHRS and CDR2 YFSETQ. V was trimmed by 4 bases and J by 6 bases, leaving 11 bases between them. This CDR3 has 13 residues. The CDR3 is CASSSLRGNEQFF. CDR3 bases: TGCGCCAGCAGCAGTTTGAGGGGCAATGAGCAGTTCTTC.

This clonotype was counted many times. The CDR3 here is CASRMDVTGELFF. CDR3 DNA: TGTGCCAGCAGAATGGACGTCACCGGGGAGCTGTTTTTT. This chain links TRBV28 with TRBJ2-2; D is unclear. Germline V CDR1 and CDR2: MDHEN, SYDVKM. Trimming pared 6 bases from V and 4 bases from J, leaving 9 bases between. The CDR3 sequence is 13 residues long.

This clonotype came up many times. This sequence joins TRBV11-2 and TRBJ1-2; D possibly corresponds to TRBD1 (6 bases). The CDR3 totals 14 residues. V shed 3 bases and J shed 1 base, with 9 bases lying between them. The germline CDR1 and CDR2 sequences are SGHAT and FQNNGV. CDR3 nucleotide sequence: TGTGCCAGCAGCTTGGGGACAAATAACTATGGCTACACCTTC. Translation gives CASSLGTNNYGYTF. Full variable domain (rest looked up from reference TRBV11-2 and TRBJ1-2): EAGVAQSPRYKIIEKRQSVAFWCNPISGHATLYWYQQILGQGPKLLIQFQNNGVVDDSQLPKDRFSAERLKGVDSTLKIQPAKLEDSAVYLCASSLGTNNYGYTFGSGTRLTVV.

The sample holds many counts of this clonotype. The chain links TRBV6-2 or TRBV6-3 to TRBJ2-5; 11 bases line up with TRBD2. The CDR3 spans 15 residues. CDR1 and CDR2 (germline): MNHEY, SVGEGT. The V gene end was trimmed by 4 bases and the J gene end by 4 bases; junction bases not matched to a gene: 5. The CDR3 sequence: CASSSLAGGRETQYF. CDR3 DNA: TGTGCCAGCAGTTCCCTAGCGGGAGGTCGAGAGACCCAGTACTTC.

The chain couples TRBV7-9 to TRBJ2-7; a weak D match, TRBD2 (6 bases). The CDR3 has 16 amino acids. Germline assignment: CDR1 SEHNR and CDR2 FQNEAQ (reference sequence). V was shortened by 6 bases and J by 6 bases, with 24 bases between the two germline ends. The CDR3 coding sequence is TGTGCCAGCAGTTTTGAAACGGGAGCGGATTTCTCCGAGCAGTACTTC. Translation: CASSFETGADFSEQYF.

This clonotype was recorded a few times. V usage is TRBV5-1 and J usage is TRBJ2-7, with 10 positions matching TRBD2. The CDR3 has 16 amino acids. The V gene's germline CDR1 is SGHRS and CDR2 YFSETQ. V dropped 4 bases and J dropped 0; count of bases not matched to a gene: 7. The CDR3 region is CASSPRTSGDSYEQYF. CDR3 coding DNA: TGCGCCAGCAGCCCACGGACTAGCGGAGACTCCTACGAGCAGTACTTC.

V usage is TRBV5-1 and J usage is TRBJ1-5; D call uncertain. The ends were cut back, 0 bases at V and 6 bases at J, with 10 bases in the middle. The CDR3 runs to 14 residues. In germline, CDR1 is SGHRS, CDR2 YFSETQ. The CDR3: CASSLEGSGQPQHF. Written as DNA, the CDR3 is TGCGCCAGCAGCTTGGAGGGTAGTGGTCAGCCCCAGCATTTT.

This clonotype was seen ten or more times. The DNA of the CDR3 is TGTGCCAGCAGTTACTCGAGTCGCCACGACGGCTACACCTTC. Protein: CASSYSSRHDGYTF. The chain employs TRBV6-2 or TRBV6-3 and TRBJ1-2; no clear D. This CDR3 spans 14 amino acids. Germline CDR1 MNHEY, CDR2 SVGEGT. V was cut by 0 bases and J by 8 bases, with 13 bases left in between.

This chain joins TRBV5-5 and TRBJ1-2; D gene uncertain. Trimming took off 4 bases at V and 0 bases at J, with 16 bases between the two ends. Germline CDR1 reads SGHKS; CDR2 reads YYEKEE (reference sequence). This CDR3 region has 16 residues. CDR3 in amino acids: CASSRETLAANYGYTF. The CDR3 DNA reads TGTGCCAGCAGCCGGGAGACACTTGCGGCTAACTATGGCTACACCTTC.

This clonotype has a count of ten or more. The CDR3 nucleotides are TGTGCCAGCAGTCCTACAGGCCAGCTTTTGGCTGAAGCTTTCTTT. This gives the protein CASSPTGQLLAEAFF. The rearrangement joins TRBV28 to TRBJ1-1; possibly TRBD1 for D (5 bases). The CDR3 spans 15 residues. V was clipped by 5 bases and J by 6 bases, with 19 bases between them. Germline assignment: CDR1 MDHEN and CDR2 SYDVKM.

V is TRBV2 and J is TRBJ2-3; TRBD1 agrees at 8 bases. V was pared by 3 bases and J by 10 bases, with 9 bases of the junction left unmatched. CDR3 size: 14 residues. Germline lookup yields CDR1 SNHLY and CDR2 FYNNEI. DNA of the CDR3: TGTGCCAGCAGTGATGGACAGGGCCAAGGATCGCAGTATTTT. This sequence encodes CASSDGQGQGSQYF.

This clonotype was detected a few times. The chain links TRBV7-6 to TRBJ2-7; maybe TRBD2 (6 bases). With 1 base removed from V and 2 bases from J, the gap between germline ends came to 18 bases. CDR3 length equals 17 residues. Germline CDR1 is SGHVS and CDR2 is FNYEAQ. Written as DNA, the CDR3 is TGTGCCAGCAGCTTAGTTTCGGGGACTCCCAGCCCCTACGAGCAGTACTTC. Residues: CASSLVSGTPSPYEQYF.

This clonotype has at least ten counts. The genes are TRBV14 and TRBJ1-6; 9 bases map to TRBD1. V was clipped by 3 bases and J by 6 bases; unmatched bases: 9. Germline CDR1 is SGHDN and CDR2 is FVKESK. The CDR3 totals 17 residues. The DNA of the CDR3 is TGTGCCAGCAGCCATCGTCCCGGGACAGGGTCTAATTCACCCCTCCACTTT. Encoded protein: CASSHRPGTGSNSPLHF.

In its sample, this clonotype was seen many times. The rearrangement uses TRBV18 and TRBJ1-2; D is ambiguous. The CDR3 totals 14 residues. V gave up 3 bases and J gave up 4 bases, with 12 bases separating them. Germline values: CDR1 KGHSH, CDR2 LQKENI. The CDR3 region is CASSPPAGRYGYTF. Written as DNA, the CDR3 is TGTGCCAGCTCACCCCCCGCCGGGCGCTATGGCTACACCTTC.

This clonotype has only a few counts. The chain is built from TRBV11-2 and TRBJ1-1; unclear D gene. CDR1 is SGHAT, CDR2 FQNNGV, per germline. This CDR3 comprises 14 residues. The V end was cut by 0 bases, the J end by 0 bases, with 5 bases between. CDR3 nucleotide sequence: TGTGCCAGCAGCTTAGAGGGGATGAACACTGAAGCTTTCTTT. This gives the protein CASSLEGMNTEAFF.

V usage is TRBV7-9 and J usage is TRBJ1-2; D is unresolved. CDR3 size: 12 residues. Germline CDR1 is SEHNR and CDR2 is FQNEAQ (reference sequence). V lost 4 bases to trimming and J lost 14 bases, with 17 bases between them. The CDR3 region has the DNA TGTGCCAGCAGCTCAATCGGAGGGCCCGGGACCTTC. Its translation is CASSSIGGPGTF.

The table lists this clonotype with a few counts. This rearrangement joins TRBV2 to TRBJ2-2, with 7 bases that match TRBD2. Germline CDR1 SNHLY, CDR2 FYNNEI. V shed 4 bases, J shed 4 bases, and the junction held 6 bases outside the gene matches. This CDR3 contains 15 residues. CDR3 in DNA: TGTGCCAGCAGTGGGGACTACCTCGCCACCGGGGAGCTGTTTTTT. It translates to CASSGDYLATGELFF.

This clonotype has a count of ten or more. The chain links TRBV6-5 to TRBJ2-2, with D perhaps matching TRBD1 or TRBD2 (6 bases each). Trimming removed 6 bases from V and 2 bases from J, with 10 bases in between. Germline assignment: CDR1 MNHEY and CDR2 SVGAGI. This CDR3 is 14 amino acids long. The CDR3 sequence: CASRRDTNTGELFF. CDR3 in DNA: TGTGCCAGCAGGCGGGACACTAACACCGGGGAGCTGTTTTTT.

This clonotype was found many times. This sequence joins TRBV5-4 and TRBJ2-3; 10 bases line up with TRBD2. The germline gives CDR1 SGHNT, CDR2 YYREEE (reference sequence). The CDR3 contains 15 residues. Trimming cost V 0 bases and J 6 bases; bases outside gene matches: 4. The DNA of the CDR3 is TGTGCCAGCAGCTTGGGGGCTAGCGGGAGCGATACGCAGTATTTT. It encodes CASSLGASGSDTQYF.

This clonotype was seen a handful of times. The genes are TRBV12-3 or TRBV12-4 and TRBJ2-1; 8 positions match TRBD2. This CDR3 has 16 residues. V shed 4 bases and J 6 bases; nucleotides not matched to a gene: 11. The DNA of the CDR3 is TGTGCCAGCAGTTCCCCGGGGACTAGATTATCCAATGAGCAGTTCTTC. It is translated as CASSSPGTRLSNEQFF.

Concerning this clonotype itself: The conserved phenylalanine or tryptophan is not found at the CDR3 terminus, so this likely reflects a read error. The genes are TRBV15 and TRBJ2-7; D possibly corresponds to TRBD1 (6 bases). Germline-derived CDR1 and CDR2 are LNHNV and YYDKDF (reference sequence). The CDR3 is 14 amino acids. Trimming pared 3 bases from V and 0 bases from J, leaving 9 bases between. The DNA of the CDR3 is TGTGCCACCAGCAGGGGACAAAACTCCTACGAGCAGTACTCC. This gives the protein CATSRGQNSYEQYS.